This TCR beta chain was retrieved from a study of blood T cell repertoires in COVID-19. Study-level background: Samples taken during acute and convalescent COVID-19 were collected in the United States, Italy and Spain. T cells, B-cell-depleted T cells, or PBMCs supplied cDNA or gDNA.

Seattle patients were enrolled while actively infected and followed longitudinally. In the authors' workflow: Amplification from reference gene primers served as the basis for estimated nucleated cell counts. Data came from immunoSEQ multiplex PCR; TCRdb stores just in-frame clones and leaves some out. The V and J calls and clone size are taken from that table; D and trimming were inferred from the DNA. Among approximately 200,000 clones, less than 95% were seen once, and the ten largest hold about 0.76%. Between the trimmed V and J ends, which lost 5 bases and 11 bases, there was a span of 11 bases. The CDR3 is made up of 11 amino acids. Germline V CDR1 and CDR2: MNHEY, SVGEGT.

Sequencing was performed on peripheral blood. The chain is built from TRBV6-2 or TRBV6-3 and TRBJ2-3, with D possibly being TRBD2 (6 bases). This sequence originates from a man younger than 45 with COVID-19, enrolled during active disease. CDR3 nucleotides: TGTGCCAGCAGTCCCCCCGGGGGGCAGTATTTT. The encoded protein is CASSPPGGQYF.